The 26 T cell receptor beta chains in this list originate from one sample, sequenced in a study of neurological immune-mediated disorders. TCRdb recomputed calls from the 5' RACE reads with MiXCR, one row per CDR3 protein. The data contain about 24,000 distinct CDR3 sequences, around an eighth of them singletons. The source material was PBMCs. These receptors were collected from a woman in her 40s with HTLV-1-associated myelopathy (HAM/TSP).

This clonotype has ten or more counts. The rearrangement links TRBV5-1 to TRBJ1-4, with D unresolved. Germline-derived CDR1 and CDR2 are SGHRS and YFSETQ. The V end lost 4 bases, the J end lost 0 bases, and 7 bases lay between the germline ends. This CDR3 is built from 14 residues. This chain's CDR3 is CASSLQSTNEKLFF. For the CDR3, the DNA is TGCGCCAGCAGCCTTCAGTCAACTAATGAAAAACTGTTTTTT.

This clonotype came up many times. The gene calls are TRBV6-1 and TRBJ2-7; D unresolved. Trimming cost V 4 bases and J 5 bases, with 21 bases left between them. CDR3 size: 16 residues. The germline CDR1 and CDR2 sequences are MNHNS and SASEGT. CDR3 residues: CASSAWTDPVLNEQYF. The CDR3 nucleotides read TGTGCCAGCAGTGCTTGGACGGACCCGGTTCTAAACGAGCAGTACTTC.

By its share, this clonotype is medium-sized. V gene TRBV27 combines with J gene TRBJ1-1; D is uncertain. Looked up from germline, CDR1 is MNHEY and CDR2 is SMNVEV (reference sequence). Trimming removed 5 bases from V and 0 bases from J, with 16 bases in between. The CDR3 loop spans 16 amino acids. The CDR3: CASSPAAGLLNTEAFF. The CDR3 DNA reads TGTGCCAGCAGTCCCGCGGCCGGACTGCTGAACACTGAAGCTTTCTTT.

This clonotype was seen at least ten times. The chain links TRBV20-1 to TRBJ2-5; perhaps TRBD1 as D (5 bases). This CDR3 has 12 amino acids. Germline loops: CDR1 DFQATT, CDR2 SNEGSKA (reference sequence). V was clipped by 6 bases and J by 4 bases, with 12 bases between them. The CDR3 region is CSAVQEGETQYF. Written as DNA, the CDR3 is TGCAGTGCGGTACAGGAAGGAGAGACCCAGTACTTC.

The sample holds many counts of this clonotype. This chain joins TRBV20-1 and TRBJ1-2; possible D gene TRBD1, 6 bases. The CDR3 has 16 residues. CDR1 and CDR2 from the germline V gene are DFQATT and SNEGSKA (reference sequence). V was clipped by 2 bases and J by 4 bases, with 20 bases between them. The CDR3 DNA follows: TGCAGTGCTAGAACCTCCGGGGGCTCCTTGGGCTATGGCTACACCTTC. Amino acid sequence: CSARTSGGSLGYGYTF.

The J gene is TRBJ2-5, the V gene TRBV20-1; either TRBD1 or TRBD2 may supply D (5 bases each). This CDR3 contains 15 residues. Trimming took 8 bases from V and 5 from J, leaving 24 bases between them. Germline CDR1 is DFQATT and CDR2 is SNEGSKA (reference sequence). CDR3 loop: CSPLRRQWGRETQYF. CDR3 DNA: TGCAGTCCGCTAAGGAGGCAGTGGGGACGGGAGACCCAGTACTTC.

This clonotype was seen at least ten times. This chain connects TRBV2 to TRBJ2-5; D call uncertain. CDR3 length: 11 amino acids. From germline, CDR1 is SNHLY and CDR2 FYNNEI. Trimming removed 2 bases from V and 5 bases from J, with 3 bases in between. The CDR3 protein is CASSERETQYF. The CDR3 nucleotides are TGTGCCAGCAGTGAAAGGGAGACCCAGTACTTC.

This clonotype came up many times. This chain uses TRBV29-1 with TRBJ2-5, with 14 bases matching TRBD2. The CDR3 has 17 residues. Germline CDR1 is SQVTM and CDR2 is ANQGSEA. The V and J ends lost 1 base and 0 bases, in that order; junction bases with no gene match: 4. CDR3 nucleotide sequence: TGCAGCGTTGAAGGTGGACTAGCGGGGGGCAACCAAGAGACCCAGTACTTC. Protein: CSVEGGLAGGNQETQYF.

The rearrangement uses TRBV11-2 and TRBJ1-2, with 7 nucleotides matching TRBD1. The CDR3 covers 14 residues. CDR1 SGHAT and CDR2 FQNNGV come from the germline V gene. V lost 7 bases to trimming and J lost 4 bases; unmatched junction nucleotides: 9. The CDR3 coding sequence is TGTGCCAGCACCCCAGGGGGATCGGTCTATGGCTACACCTTC. Protein product: CASTPGGSVYGYTF.

A remark on this clonotype: At one end, the junction sequence differs from germline, possibly due to a read error. V usage is TRBV6-6 and J usage is TRBJ2-6, with D maybe TRBD2 (5 bases). Germline CDR1 is MNHNY and CDR2 is SVGAGI (reference sequence). The CDR3 is made up of 16 amino acids. For the CDR3, the DNA is TGTGTCAGCAGTTATAGTGGAGGCTCTGTGGCCAACGTCCTGACTTTC. It encodes CVSSYSGGSVANVLTF.

The sample holds many counts of this clonotype. The V and J genes are TRBV6-2 or TRBV6-3 and TRBJ2-1; TRBD2 aligns across 12 bases. After removal of 5 bases from V and 7 bases from J, the junction contained 15 bases not matched to a gene. The germline gives CDR1 MNHEY, CDR2 SVGEGT. This CDR3 spans 18 amino acids. CDR3 in DNA: TGTGCCAGCAGTCCCCCGCACTTACTAGCGGGAGGTGATAATGAGCAGTTCTTC. Translating gives CASSPPHLLAGGDNEQFF.

Within the sample, this clonotype is medium-sized (0.01 to 0.1%). The chain is built from TRBV20-1 and TRBJ1-1, with D tentatively TRBD1 (5 bases). The germline V and J ends were trimmed by 0 bases and 5 bases, with 13 bases remaining between them. Germline lookup yields CDR1 DFQATT and CDR2 SNEGSKA (reference sequence). This CDR3 is 14 amino acids long. CDR3 sequence reads: CSARDGQGLTEAFF. The CDR3 region has the DNA TGCAGTGCTAGAGATGGGCAGGGATTGACTGAAGCTTTCTTT.

In its sample, this clonotype was seen many times. V gene TRBV10-3 combines with J gene TRBJ2-7; D call uncertain. The germline V gene encodes CDR1 ENHRY and CDR2 SYGVKD. Trimming stripped 6 bases from V and 1 base from J, with 19 bases between. The CDR3 has 16 residues. The CDR3 loop is CAISLGVGGVSYEQYF. Here the CDR3 DNA reads TGTGCCATCAGCCTCGGAGTGGGCGGTGTATCCTACGAGCAGTACTTC.

There are many counts of this clonotype. V usage is TRBV10-3 and J usage is TRBJ2-1, with 8 bases fitting TRBD1. In germline, CDR1 is ENHRY, CDR2 SYGVKD. With V trimmed by 3 bases and J by 7 bases, 8 bases remained unmatched. The CDR3 loop spans 15 amino acids. CDR3 residues: CAISDRGPVINEQFF. The CDR3 nucleotides are TGTGCCATCAGTGACAGGGGGCCAGTTATAAATGAGCAGTTCTTC.

This clonotype was seen many times. The chain links TRBV29-1 to TRBJ1-2, with 7 bases fitting TRBD1. The CDR3 loop spans 14 amino acids. The germline CDR1 and CDR2 sequences are SQVTM and ANQGSEA. V dropped 1 base and J dropped 6; count of bases not matched to a gene: 8. CDR3: CSVEVYRQGNGYTF. The DNA of the CDR3 is TGCAGCGTTGAAGTGTATAGACAGGGAAATGGCTACACCTTC. The variable domain in full, with the rest retrieved from reference TRBV29-1 and TRBJ1-2, is SAVISQKPSRDICQRGTSLTIQCQVDSQVTMMFWYRQQPGQSLTLIATANQGSEATYESGFVIDKFPISRPNLTFSTLTVSNMSPEDSSIYLCSVEVYRQGNGYTFGSGTRLTVV.

This clonotype was seen at least ten times. The V call is TRBV7-2, the J call TRBJ1-5; 8 nucleotides match TRBD1. The V and J ends lost 2 bases and 4 bases, in that order; junction bases with no gene match: 4. The germline V gene has CDR1 SGHTA and CDR2 FQGNSA. This CDR3 is built from 15 residues. CDR3 sequence reads: CASSLYRGINQPQHF. CDR3 coding DNA: TGTGCCAGCAGCTTATACAGGGGGATAAATCAGCCCCAGCATTTT.

This clonotype was counted at least ten times. The chain couples TRBV5-1 to TRBJ2-5; D uncertain. With 2 bases removed from V and 3 bases from J, the gap between germline ends came to 8 bases. CDR1 SGHRS and CDR2 YFSETQ come from the germline V gene. The CDR3 is 13 amino acids. CDR3 region: CASSLGTEETQYF. The CDR3, as DNA: TGCGCCAGCAGCTTAGGCACAGAAGAGACCCAGTACTTC.

In this sample, this clonotype turned up many times. The chain combines TRBV10-2 with TRBJ1-5; D might be TRBD1 (6 bases). Germline V gene data show CDR1 as WSHSY and CDR2 as SAAADI. This CDR3 is built from 14 residues. V was cut by 2 bases and J by 7 bases, with 12 bases left in between. The CDR3 sequence: CASSEQGLGQPQHF. In DNA, the CDR3 is TGCGCCAGCAGTGAGCAGGGGCTGGGACAGCCCCAGCATTTT.

This chain links TRBV3-1 with TRBJ2-2; TRBD1 might be the D (6 bases). Germline V lookup: CDR1 LGHDT, CDR2 YNNKEL (reference sequence). The CDR3 has 13 amino acids. CDR3 sequence (DNA): TGTACCACCTCAGGGGTGCACACCGGGGAGCTGTTTTTT. This encodes CTTSGVHTGELFF.

Note on this clonotype: A much more abundant neighbour one base away suggests this may be a read error. The chain has TRBV29-1 and TRBJ1-2; TRBD1 might be the D (5 bases). CDR3 length: 13 residues. Looked up from germline, CDR1 is SQVTM and CDR2 is ANQGSEA. V was shortened by 2 bases and J by 9 bases, with 16 bases between the two germline ends. The CDR3 sequence is CSVEPRQWARYTF. The CDR3 nucleotides read TGCAGCGTTGAACCACGACAGTGGGCCCGCTACACCTTC.

This clonotype was counted ten times or more. The chain combines TRBV12-3 or TRBV12-4 with TRBJ1-1; a weak D match, TRBD1 (5 bases). Between the trimmed V and J ends, which lost 5 bases and 3 bases, there was a span of 16 bases. The length of the CDR3 is 15 residues. CDR3 DNA: TGTGCCAGCAGTGCCGGAGGGGTGGCGGACACTGAAGCTTTCTTT. Translation: CASSAGGVADTEAFF.

This clonotype occurred many times. The chain links TRBV11-2 to TRBJ2-1; D possibly corresponds to TRBD2 (6 bases). CDR1 is SGHAT, CDR2 FQNNGV, per germline. This CDR3 has 14 amino acids. V was shortened by 5 bases and J by 9 bases, with 17 bases between the two germline ends. In nucleotides, the CDR3 is TGTGCCAGCAGCGCGGCGACTAGTCTGGGTGAGCAGTTCTTC. Its protein product is CASSAATSLGEQFF.

This clonotype was recorded at least ten times. This chain links TRBV30 with TRBJ1-2; a possible D gene is TRBD1 (5 bases). The CDR3 length is 12 residues. The V gene lost 0 bases and the J gene lost 7 bases, with 9 bases spanning the gap. Germline lookup yields CDR1 GTSNPN and CDR2 SVGIG (reference sequence). CDR3 amino acids: CAWSVGDRGYTF. Written as DNA, the CDR3 is TGTGCCTGGAGTGTAGGGGATCGTGGCTACACCTTC.

This clonotype was seen many times. V usage is TRBV4-1 and J usage is TRBJ2-5; D perhaps matches TRBD2 (6 bases). Germline CDR1 MGHRA, CDR2 YSYEKL. Trimming took off 1 base at V and 1 base at J, with 7 bases between the two ends. The CDR3 runs 14 residues. The CDR3 is CASSQGDSQETQYF. The CDR3 DNA follows: TGCGCCAGCAGCCAAGGGGACTCCCAAGAGACCCAGTACTTC.

This clonotype was detected many times. The chain is built from TRBV29-1 and TRBJ2-3; TRBD1 matches at 8 bases. Germline CDR1 is SQVTM and CDR2 is ANQGSEA. J gave up 4 bases and V 7 bases, and 13 bases lay outside the gene matches. This CDR3 has 15 amino acids. CDR3 region: CSAVDREGWADTQYF. Written as DNA, the CDR3 is TGCAGCGCCGTGGACAGGGAAGGTTGGGCAGATACGCAGTATTTT.

This clonotype occurred many times. Here the CDR3 reads CASRGLGGGNLGLSDTQYF. In DNA form, the CDR3 reads TGTGCCAGCAGGGGCTTGGGCGGGGGGAATTTGGGACTCTCAGATACGCAGTATTTT. The chain carries TRBV12-3 or TRBV12-4 and TRBJ2-3, with 8 bases fitting TRBD2. Unmatched junction bases numbered 21, after V lost 6 bases and J lost 4 bases. There are 19 residues in the CDR3.